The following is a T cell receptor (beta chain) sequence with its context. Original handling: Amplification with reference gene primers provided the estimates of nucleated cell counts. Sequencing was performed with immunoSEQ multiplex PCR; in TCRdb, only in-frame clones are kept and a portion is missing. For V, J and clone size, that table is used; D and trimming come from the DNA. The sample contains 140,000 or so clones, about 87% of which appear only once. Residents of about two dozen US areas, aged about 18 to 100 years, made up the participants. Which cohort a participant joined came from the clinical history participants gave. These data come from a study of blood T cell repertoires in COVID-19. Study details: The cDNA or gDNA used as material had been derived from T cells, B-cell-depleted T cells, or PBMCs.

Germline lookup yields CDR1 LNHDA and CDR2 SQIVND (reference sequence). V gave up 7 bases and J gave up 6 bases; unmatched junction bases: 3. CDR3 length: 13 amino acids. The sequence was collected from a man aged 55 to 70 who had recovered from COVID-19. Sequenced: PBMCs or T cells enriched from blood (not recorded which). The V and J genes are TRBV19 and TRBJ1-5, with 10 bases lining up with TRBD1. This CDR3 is CASMDRGIQPQHF. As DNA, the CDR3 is TGTGCCAGTATGGACAGGGGGATTCAGCCCCAGCATTTT.